These T cell receptor beta chains were read from a single sample in a study of control samples from healthy donors and cancer patients. The repertoire was sequenced with immunoSEQ multiplex PCR; TCRdb's copy has only in-frame clones and lacks some. The table includes around 80,000 clones, roughly 84% detected once. The sequenced sample was blood. These receptors were collected from a woman aged 45 to 65 in good health. Each CDR3 is given with its conserved first and last residue. Fields, in order: V gene, J gene, D gene, clone size, CDR3 protein, CDR3 DNA. A D gene is named only where the DNA matches it firmly. The listing skips clone size in some rows; elsewhere it reads once, few, many or a size class.

TRBV9	TRBJ1-4	.	.	CASSVGPINEKLFF	TGTGCCAGCAGCGTCGGGCCGATTAATGAAAAACTGTTTTTT
TRBV5-6	TRBJ2-7	.	.	CASSELDHSSYEQYF	TGTGCCAGCAGCGAGTTGGATCATTCATCCTACGAGCAGTACTTC
TRBV19	TRBJ1-1	.	few	CASSIGSGTEAFF	TGTGCCAGTAGTATAGGTTCTGGCACTGAAGCTTTCTTT
TRBV15	TRBJ2-1	.	.	CATSRDRANEQFF	TGTGCCACCAGCAGAGACAGGGCCAATGAGCAGTTCTTC
TRBV6-1	TRBJ1-2	.	.	CASSEAVYGYTF	TGTGCCAGCAGTGAAGCCGTCTATGGCTACACCTTC
TRBV4-1	TRBJ2-1	.	.	CASSQEPAGVGGGEQFF	TGCGCCAGCAGCCAAGAACCCGCTGGAGTCGGGGGCGGTGAGCAGTTCTTC
TRBV18	TRBJ1-6	.	few	CASSISSGSYNSPLHF	TGTGCCAGCTCAATTTCCTCGGGGTCCTATAATTCACCCCTCCACTTT
TRBV2	TRBJ2-3	.	.	CASSPRNTQYF	TGTGCCAGCAGCCCCAGGAATACGCAGTATTTT
TRBV7-2	TRBJ2-7	.	.	CASSAKLARAYEQYF	TGTGCCAGCAGCGCCAAGCTGGCCCGAGCTTACGAGCAGTACTTC
TRBV4-2	TRBJ1-4	TRBD1	.	CASSQELGGREKLFF	TGTGCCAGCAGCCAAGAACTAGGGGGCCGGGAAAAACTGTTTTTT
TRBV19	TRBJ1-1	.	.	CASSPDRGWSEAFF	TGTGCCAGTAGTCCCGACAGAGGCTGGTCTGAAGCTTTTTTT
TRBV27	TRBJ2-1	.	.	CASGLGQSLINEQFF	TGTGCCAGTGGTTTAGGGCAGTCCTTGATTAATGAGCAGTTCTTC
TRBV6-5	TRBJ1-4	.	.	CASRISGVTNEKLFF	TGTGCCAGCAGAATATCGGGGGTGACTAATGAAAAACTGTTTTTT
TRBV30	TRBJ1-1	.	.	CAWSRRTVNTEAFF	TGTGCCTGGAGTCGCCGGACGGTGAACACTGAAGCTTTCTTT
TRBV24-1	TRBJ1-1	.	.	CATSGNINTEAFF	TGTGCCACCAGTGGTAATATTAACACTGAAGCTTTCTTT
TRBV5-1	TRBJ2-3	.	.	CASSHGGSTDTQYF	TGCGCCAGCAGCCACGGGGGATCCACAGATACGCAGTATTTT
TRBV7-2	TRBJ1-4	.	.	CASSSLPGYNEKLFF	TGTGCCAGCAGCTCCCTCCCAGGCTATAATGAAAAACTGTTTTTT
TRBV6-1	TRBJ1-5	.	.	CASSEGRQVIQPQHF	TGTGCCAGCAGTGAAGGGAGGCAGGTAATTCAGCCCCAGCATTTT
TRBV18	TRBJ1-3	TRBD1	once	CASSHGQVSGNTIYF	TGTGCCAGCTCACATGGACAGGTCTCTGGAAACACCATATATTTT
TRBV3-1/TRBV3-2	TRBJ2-2	.	.	CASRKRGRSTGELFF	TGTGCCAGCAGAAAACGGGGGAGAAGTACCGGGGAGCTGTTTTTT
TRBV19	TRBJ1-2	TRBD1	few	CASSPGQYGYTF	TGTGCCAGTAGTCCGGGACAGTACGGCTACACCTTC
TRBV6-5	TRBJ2-3	TRBD2	.	CASSSILAGGTDTQYF	TGTGCCAGCAGTTCTATACTAGCGGGGGGCACAGATACGCAGTATTTT
TRBV30	TRBJ1-1	.	.	CAWSVLRNTEAFF	TGTGCCTGGAGTGTATTACGGAACACTGAAGCTTTCTTT
TRBV2	TRBJ1-1	TRBD1	.	CASSEIGGYAFF	TGTGCCAGCAGTGAAATAGGGGGCTATGCTTTCTTT
TRBV18	TRBJ2-3	.	.	CASSPPSTDTQYF	TGTGCCAGCTCACCACCGAGCACAGATACGCAGTATTTT
TRBV5-1	TRBJ1-2	.	.	CASSLDEQLYGYTF	TGCGCCAGCAGCTTGGACGAACAGCTCTATGGCTACACCTTC
TRBV6-5	TRBJ2-3	TRBD2	.	CASTHSYGRVTDTQYF	TGTGCCAGCACTCACTCGTACGGGAGGGTTACAGATACGCAGTATTTT
TRBV19	TRBJ2-3	.	.	CASSLTRGTFVVDTQYF	TGTGCCAGTAGTTTAACGAGGGGGACATTCGTAGTTGATACGCAGTATTTT
TRBV11-2	TRBJ1-3	.	.	CASSLGGDISGNTIYF	TGTGCCAGCAGCTTAGGGGGAGACATCTCTGGAAACACCATATATTTT
TRBV5-1	TRBJ2-6	.	.	CASSLEVGESGANVLTF	TGCGCCAGCAGCTTGGAAGTCGGGGAGTCTGGGGCCAACGTCCTGACTTTC
TRBV23-1	TRBJ1-2	.	.	CASSPGGCYGYTF	TGCGCCAGCAGTCCGGGGGGTTGCTATGGCTACACCTTC
TRBV5-1	TRBJ2-3	.	.	CASSFSGSTDTQYF	TGCGCCAGCAGCTTTAGTGGTAGCACAGATACGCAGTATTTT
TRBV5-1	TRBJ1-5	.	.	CASSQQPGQPQHF	TGCGCCAGCAGCCAACAGCCGGGTCAGCCCCAGCATTTT
TRBV13	TRBJ2-7	TRBD2	.	CASSSIAGGGYEQYF	TGTGCCAGCAGCTCCATAGCGGGGGGGGGCTACGAGCAGTACTTC
TRBV6-2/TRBV6-3	TRBJ1-1	.	.	CASSRTRKTEAFF	TGTGCCAGCAGTCGAACGAGGAAAACTGAAGCTTTCTTT
TRBV7-9	TRBJ2-1	.	.	CASRHRGGDEQFF	TGTGCCAGCAGACACAGGGGAGGTGATGAGCAGTTCTTC
TRBV7-2	TRBJ2-7	TRBD1	.	CASSVTGTGGYEQYF	TGTGCCAGCAGCGTCACCGGGACAGGGGGCTACGAGCAGTACTTC
TRBV29-1	TRBJ2-1	TRBD1	.	CSASGTGGSYNEQFF	TGCAGCGCTTCCGGGACAGGGGGCTCCTACAATGAGCAGTTCTTC
TRBV6-5	TRBJ2-6	.	.	CASSYSTTSGANVLTF	TGTGCCAGCAGTTACTCGACGACCTCTGGGGCCAACGTCCTGACTTTC
TRBV5-5	TRBJ1-2	TRBD1	.	CASSTGGSYGYTF	TGTGCCAGCAGCACAGGGGGCTCCTATGGCTACACCTTC
TRBV6-5	TRBJ1-6	.	.	CASRGQNSPLHF	TGTGCCAGCAGAGGACAGAATTCACCCCTCCACTTT
TRBV2	TRBJ2-1	TRBD2	.	CASREQLAGRYEQFF	TGTGCCAGCAGAGAACAGCTAGCGGGGCGGTATGAGCAGTTCTTC
TRBV27	TRBJ2-2	.	.	CASSLIRGELFF	TGTGCCAGCAGTTTAATCCGAGGGGAGCTGTTTTTT
TRBV5-1	TRBJ2-6	.	.	CASSSGLSSGANVLTF	TGCGCCAGCAGCTCCGGGTTATCCTCTGGGGCCAACGTCCTGACTTTC
TRBV5-4	TRBJ2-7	TRBD1	few	CASSLETGGYEQYF	TGTGCCAGCAGCCTCGAGACAGGGGGCTACGAGCAGTACTTC
TRBV5-1	TRBJ2-6	.	.	CASSLDMPGYSGANVLTF	TGCGCCAGCAGCTTGGACATGCCAGGCTACTCTGGGGCCAACGTCCTGACTTTC